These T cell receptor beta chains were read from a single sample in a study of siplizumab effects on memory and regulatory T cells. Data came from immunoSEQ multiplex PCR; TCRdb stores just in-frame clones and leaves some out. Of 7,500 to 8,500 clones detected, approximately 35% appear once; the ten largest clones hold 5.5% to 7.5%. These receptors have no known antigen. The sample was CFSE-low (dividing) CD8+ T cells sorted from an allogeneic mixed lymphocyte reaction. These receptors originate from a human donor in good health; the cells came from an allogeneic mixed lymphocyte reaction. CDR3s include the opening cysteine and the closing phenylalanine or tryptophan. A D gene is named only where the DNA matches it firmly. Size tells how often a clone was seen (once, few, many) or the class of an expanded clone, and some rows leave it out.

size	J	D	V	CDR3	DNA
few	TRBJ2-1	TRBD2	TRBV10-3	CAISEPSTSGSSYNEQFF	TGTGCCATCAGTGAGCCCTCGACTAGCGGCAGCTCCTACAATGAGCAGTTCTTC
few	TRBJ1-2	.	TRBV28	CAIPGEGGGYGYTF	TGTGCCATCCCTGGGGAGGGTGGAGGCTATGGCTACACCTTC
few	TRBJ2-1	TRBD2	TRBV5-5	CATSGTSGRNEQFF	TGTGCTACATCCGGGACTAGCGGGAGGAATGAGCAGTTCTTC
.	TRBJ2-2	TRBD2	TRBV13	CASSFGVVGLAANTGELFF	TGTGCCAGCAGCTTTGGCGTTGTGGGACTAGCGGCGAACACCGGGGAGCTGTTTTTT
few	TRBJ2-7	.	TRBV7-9	CASSRPTGTYEQYF	TGTGCCAGCAGCCGTCCTACAGGAACCTACGAGCAGTACTTC
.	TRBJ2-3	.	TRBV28	CASVESMPDTQYF	TGTGCCAGCGTCGAGTCGATGCCAGATACGCAGTATTTT
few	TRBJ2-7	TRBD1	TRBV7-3	CASSPLTGQATEQYF	TGTGCCAGCAGCCCTTTGACAGGGCAGGCGACCGAGCAGTACTTC
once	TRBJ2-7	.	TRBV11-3	CASSLGLMGGNEQYF	TGTGCCAGCAGCTTAGGTCTTATGGGCGGGAACGAGCAGTACTTC
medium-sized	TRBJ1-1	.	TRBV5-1	CASSLGARMNTEAFF	TGCGCCAGCAGCTTGGGGGCGCGCATGAACACTGAAGCTTTCTTT
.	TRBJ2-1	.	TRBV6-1	CATKNSGEQFF	TGTGCCACCAAAAACTCCGGTGAGCAGTTCTTC
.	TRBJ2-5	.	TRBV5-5	CARSLRDNQETQYF	TGTGCCAGAAGCCTCCGGGACAACCAAGAGACCCAGTACTTC
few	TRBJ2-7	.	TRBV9	CASSVGRGFSYEQYF	TGTGCCAGCAGCGTAGGTAGGGGCTTCTCCTACGAGCAGTACTTC
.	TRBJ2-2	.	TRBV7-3	CASSITGELFF	TGTGCCAGCAGCATCACCGGGGAGCTGTTTTTT
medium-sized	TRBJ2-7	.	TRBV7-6	CASSLAGGPYEQYF	TGTGCCAGCAGCTTAGCCGGGGGACCCTACGAGCAGTACTTC
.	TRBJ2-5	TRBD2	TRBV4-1	CASSQVGGGVETQYF	TGCGCCAGCAGCCAAGTAGGCGGGGGGGTGGAGACCCAGTACTTC
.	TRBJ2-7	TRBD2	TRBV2	CASSFRTSGYEQYF	TGTGCCAGCAGTTTCCGGACTAGCGGTTACGAGCAGTACTTC
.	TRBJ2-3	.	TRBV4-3	CASSQGEATTDTQYF	TGCGCCAGCAGCCAAGGGGAGGCCACCACAGATACGCAGTATTTT
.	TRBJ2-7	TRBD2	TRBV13	CASSPGRGLYEQYF	TGTGCCAGCAGCCCAGGGAGGGGCCTCTACGAGCAGTACTTC
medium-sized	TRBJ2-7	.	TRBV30	CAWKYLGEDYEQYF	TGTGCCTGGAAATACCTGGGGGAGGACTACGAGCAGTACTTC
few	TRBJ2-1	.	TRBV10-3	CAISEGPDNEQFF	TGTGCCATCAGTGAGGGACCTGACAATGAGCAGTTCTTC
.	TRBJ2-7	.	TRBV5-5	CASSLSQALDEQYF	TGTGCCAGCAGCTTGAGTCAGGCCCTTGACGAGCAGTACTTC
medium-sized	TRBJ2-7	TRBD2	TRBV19	CASSIGAGRAGEQYF	TGTGCCAGTAGTATCGGGGCCGGGAGGGCCGGCGAGCAGTACTTC